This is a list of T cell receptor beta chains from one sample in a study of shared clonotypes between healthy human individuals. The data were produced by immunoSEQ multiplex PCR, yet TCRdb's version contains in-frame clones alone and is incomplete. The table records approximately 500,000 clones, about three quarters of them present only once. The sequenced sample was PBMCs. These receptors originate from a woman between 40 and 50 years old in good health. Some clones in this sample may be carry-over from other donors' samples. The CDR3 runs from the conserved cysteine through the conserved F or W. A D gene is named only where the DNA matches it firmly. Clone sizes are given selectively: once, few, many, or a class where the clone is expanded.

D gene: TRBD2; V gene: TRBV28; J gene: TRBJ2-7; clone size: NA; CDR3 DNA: TGTGCCAGCAGTTCTCTAGCGGGAGGTGACTACGAGCAGTACTTC; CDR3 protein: CASSSLAGGDYEQYF
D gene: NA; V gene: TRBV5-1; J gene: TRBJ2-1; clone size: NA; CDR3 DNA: TGCGCCAGCCCAGGAACGGTCAATGAGCAGTTCTTC; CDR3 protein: CASPGTVNEQFF
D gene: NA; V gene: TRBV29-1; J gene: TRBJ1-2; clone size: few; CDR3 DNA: TGCAGCGTTGGGGGGGCGCTTGGCTACACCTTC; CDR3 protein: CSVGGALGYTF
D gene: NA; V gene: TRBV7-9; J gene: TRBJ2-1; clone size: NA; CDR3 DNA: TGTGCCAGCAGGCTATCCACCAGTCAGGGCGTCCCACTACTCTTCTTC; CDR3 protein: CASRLSTSQGVPLLFF
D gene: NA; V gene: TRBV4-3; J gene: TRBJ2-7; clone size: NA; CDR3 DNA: TGCGCCAGCAGCGAAGAGGGGGGGGGAAGCGTTTACGAGCAGTACTTC; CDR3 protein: CASSEEGGGSVYEQYF
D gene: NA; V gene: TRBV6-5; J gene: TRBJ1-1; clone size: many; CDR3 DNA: TGTGCCAGCAGGCACAGCTATAGGGGTTACACTGAAGCTTTCTTT; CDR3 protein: CASRHSYRGYTEAFF
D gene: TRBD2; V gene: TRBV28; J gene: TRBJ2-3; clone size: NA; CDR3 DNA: TGTGCCAGCACTCAGCTCGCTAGCGGAAGCACAGATACGCAGTATTTT; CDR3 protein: CASTQLASGSTDTQYF
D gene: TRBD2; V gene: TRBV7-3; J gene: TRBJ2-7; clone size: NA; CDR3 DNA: TGTGCCAGCAGCCACCGCGGACTAGCGGGAGGCTCGGGGGAGCAGTACTTC; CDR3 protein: CASSHRGLAGGSGEQYF
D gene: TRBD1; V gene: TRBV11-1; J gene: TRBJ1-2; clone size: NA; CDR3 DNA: TGTGCCAGCAGCCTTGGGGGACAGGTAACCGGCTACACCTTC; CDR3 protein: CASSLGGQVTGYTF
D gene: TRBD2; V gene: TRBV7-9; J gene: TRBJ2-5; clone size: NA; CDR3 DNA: TGTGCCAGCAGCTCCGCCCAAACTAGCGGGAGTGGTGAGACCCAGTACTTC; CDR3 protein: CASSSAQTSGSGETQYF
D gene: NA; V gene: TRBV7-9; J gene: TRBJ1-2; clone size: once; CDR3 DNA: TGTGCCAGCAGCTTAGCTTCCGCTCTCGGCTATGGCTACACCTTC; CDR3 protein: CASSLASALGYGYTF
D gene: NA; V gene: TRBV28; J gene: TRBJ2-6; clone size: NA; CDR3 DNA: TGTGCCAGCAGTCGGGGTGTAGAATCTGGGGCCAACGTCCTGACTTTC; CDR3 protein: CASSRGVESGANVLTF
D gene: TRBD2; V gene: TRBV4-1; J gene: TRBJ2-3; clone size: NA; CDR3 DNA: TGCGCCAGCAGCCAAGAGGGCCCCGGACTAGCAGGACCCACAACAGATACGCAGTATTTT; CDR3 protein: CASSQEGPGLAGPTTDTQYF
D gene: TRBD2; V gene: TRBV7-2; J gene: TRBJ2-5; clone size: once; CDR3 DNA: TGTGCCAGCAGCTATAGGACTAGCTGGGCAGAGACCCAGTACTTC; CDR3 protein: CASSYRTSWAETQYF
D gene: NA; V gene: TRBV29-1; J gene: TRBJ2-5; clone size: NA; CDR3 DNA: TGCAGCTACCGCCTGATGGGAGAGACCCAGTACTTC; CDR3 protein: CSYRLMGETQYF
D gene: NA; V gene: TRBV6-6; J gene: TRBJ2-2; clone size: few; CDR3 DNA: TGTGCCAGCAGTCCTCACAGTTCTTACACCGGGGAGCTGTTTTTT; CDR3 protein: CASSPHSSYTGELFF
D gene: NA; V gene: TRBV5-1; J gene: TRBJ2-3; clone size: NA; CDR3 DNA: TGCGCCAGCAGCTGGGCTAGCACAGATACGCAGTATTTT; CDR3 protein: CASSWASTDTQYF
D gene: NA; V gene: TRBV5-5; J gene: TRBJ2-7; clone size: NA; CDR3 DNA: TGTGCCAGCGGGTCAACCCCCGGGAGTTATATCTCCTACGAGCAGTACTTC; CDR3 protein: CASGSTPGSYISYEQYF
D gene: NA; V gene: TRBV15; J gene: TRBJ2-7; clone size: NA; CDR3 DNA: TGTGCCACCAGCAGAGAAGGCAGCCGGAGCTCCTACGAGCAGTACTTC; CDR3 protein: CATSREGSRSSYEQYF
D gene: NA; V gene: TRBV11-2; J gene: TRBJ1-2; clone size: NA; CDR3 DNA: TGTGCCAGCAGCCCAACGGACGGAATAAACTATGGCTACACCTTC; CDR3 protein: CASSPTDGINYGYTF
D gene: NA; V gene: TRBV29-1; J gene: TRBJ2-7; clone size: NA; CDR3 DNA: TGCAGCGCCCGAAGGGGATCCTACGAGCAGTACTTC; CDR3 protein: CSARRGSYEQYF
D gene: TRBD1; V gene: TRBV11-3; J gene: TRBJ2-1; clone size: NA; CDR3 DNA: TGTGCCAGCAGCCCGGGACAGGGCACCTACAATGAGCAGTTCTTC; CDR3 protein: CASSPGQGTYNEQFF
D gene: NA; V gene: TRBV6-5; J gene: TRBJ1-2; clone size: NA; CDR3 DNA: TGTGCCAGCAGTGAGGGATTCTATGGCTACACCTTC; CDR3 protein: CASSEGFYGYTF
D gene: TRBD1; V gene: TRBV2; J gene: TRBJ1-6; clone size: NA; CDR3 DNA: TGTGCCAGCTTTTGGACAGGGGCGAATTCACCCCTCCACTTT; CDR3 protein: CASFWTGANSPLHF
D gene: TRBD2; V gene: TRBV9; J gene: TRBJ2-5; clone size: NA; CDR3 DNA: TGCGCCAGCAGCGTATCGGGGACTAGCGGTGAGACCCAGTACTTC; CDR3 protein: CASSVSGTSGETQYF
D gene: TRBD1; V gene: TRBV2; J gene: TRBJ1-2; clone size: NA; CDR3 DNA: TGTGCCAACAGACAGGGAGGCTACACCTTC; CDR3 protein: CANRQGGYTF
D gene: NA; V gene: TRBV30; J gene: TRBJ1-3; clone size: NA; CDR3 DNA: TGTGCCTGGAGTACCCAAAACACCATATATTTT; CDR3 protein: CAWSTQNTIYF
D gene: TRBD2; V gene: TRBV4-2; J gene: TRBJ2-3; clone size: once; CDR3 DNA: TGTGCCAGCAGCCAAACTCGGGCTAGCGGCCTCACAGATACGCAGTATTTT; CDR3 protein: CASSQTRASGLTDTQYF
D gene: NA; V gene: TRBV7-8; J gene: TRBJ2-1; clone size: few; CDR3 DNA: TGTGCCAGCAGCTTAATACAACAGGTCAGGGTGGGGGAGCAGTTCTTC; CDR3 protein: CASSLIQQVRVGEQFF
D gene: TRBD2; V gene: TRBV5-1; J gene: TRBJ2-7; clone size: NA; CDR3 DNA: TGCGCCAGCAGCTCGAAGACGGGAGGGCCGAACGAGCAGTACTTC; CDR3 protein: CASSSKTGGPNEQYF
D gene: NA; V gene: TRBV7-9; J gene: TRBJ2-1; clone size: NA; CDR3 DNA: TGTGCCAGCAGCTACCTGACAGGCTACCGTCGCAATGAGCAGTTCTTC; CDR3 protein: CASSYLTGYRRNEQFF
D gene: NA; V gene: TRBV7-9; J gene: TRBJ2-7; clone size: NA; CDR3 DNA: TGTGCCAGCAGCTTAATATTGGCAGCAACGGGGGAGCAGTACTTC; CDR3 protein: CASSLILAATGEQYF
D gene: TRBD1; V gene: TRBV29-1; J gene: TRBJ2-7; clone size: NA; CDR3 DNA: TGCAGCGTTGATGTTGGGGGACAGGGGTACGAGCAGTACTTC; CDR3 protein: CSVDVGGQGYEQYF
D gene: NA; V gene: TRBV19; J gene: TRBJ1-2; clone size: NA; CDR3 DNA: TGTGCCAGTAGTATAATTCAAGGCCAAGGAGGCTACACCTTC; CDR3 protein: CASSIIQGQGGYTF
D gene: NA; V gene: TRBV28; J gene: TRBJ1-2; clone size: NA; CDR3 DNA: TGTGCCAGCCTCCCTTGGACAGCCGGGGAGGGCTACACCTTC; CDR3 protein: CASLPWTAGEGYTF